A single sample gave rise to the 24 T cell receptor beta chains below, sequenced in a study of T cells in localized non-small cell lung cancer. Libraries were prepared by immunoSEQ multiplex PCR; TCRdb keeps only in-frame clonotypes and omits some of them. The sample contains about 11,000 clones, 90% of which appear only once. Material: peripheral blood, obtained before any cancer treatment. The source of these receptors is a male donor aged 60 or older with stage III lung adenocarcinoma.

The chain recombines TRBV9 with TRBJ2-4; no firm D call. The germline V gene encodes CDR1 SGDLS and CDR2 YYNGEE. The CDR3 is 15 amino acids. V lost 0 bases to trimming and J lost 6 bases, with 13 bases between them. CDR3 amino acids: CASSVGGGGPNIQYF. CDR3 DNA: TGTGCCAGCAGCGTAGGTGGCGGCGGACCAAACATTCAGTACTTC.

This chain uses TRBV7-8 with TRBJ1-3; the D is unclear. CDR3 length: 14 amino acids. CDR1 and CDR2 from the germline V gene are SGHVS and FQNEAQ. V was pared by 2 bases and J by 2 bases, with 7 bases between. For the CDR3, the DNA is TGTGCCAGCAGCTTAAAAAGGACTGGAAACACCATATATTTT. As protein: CASSLKRTGNTIYF.

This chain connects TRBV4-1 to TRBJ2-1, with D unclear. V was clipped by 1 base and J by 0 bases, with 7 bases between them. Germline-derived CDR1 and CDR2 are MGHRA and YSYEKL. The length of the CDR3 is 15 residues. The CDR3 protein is CASSQARSSYNEQFF. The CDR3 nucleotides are TGCGCCAGCAGCCAAGCTCGGAGCTCCTACAATGAGCAGTTCTTC.

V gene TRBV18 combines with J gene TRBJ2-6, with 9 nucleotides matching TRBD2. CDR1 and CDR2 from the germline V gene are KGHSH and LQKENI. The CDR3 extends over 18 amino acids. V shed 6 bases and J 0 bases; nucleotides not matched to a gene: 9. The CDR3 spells CASSPSTSGSSGANVLTF. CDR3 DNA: TGTGCCAGCTCCCCCTCGACTAGCGGTTCCTCTGGGGCCAACGTCCTGACTTTC.

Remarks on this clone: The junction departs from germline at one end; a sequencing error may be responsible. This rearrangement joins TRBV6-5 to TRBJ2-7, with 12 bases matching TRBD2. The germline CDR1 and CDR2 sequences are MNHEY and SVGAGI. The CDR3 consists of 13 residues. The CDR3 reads CASNRLAGDHLTF. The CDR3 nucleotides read TGTGCCAGCAATAGACTAGCGGGAGATCATCTCACCTTC.

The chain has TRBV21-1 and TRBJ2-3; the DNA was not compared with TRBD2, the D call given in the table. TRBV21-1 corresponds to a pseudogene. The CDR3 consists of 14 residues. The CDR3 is CASSGTSGADTQYF. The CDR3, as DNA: TGTGCCAGCAGCGGGACTAGCGGTGCAGATACGCAGTATTTT.

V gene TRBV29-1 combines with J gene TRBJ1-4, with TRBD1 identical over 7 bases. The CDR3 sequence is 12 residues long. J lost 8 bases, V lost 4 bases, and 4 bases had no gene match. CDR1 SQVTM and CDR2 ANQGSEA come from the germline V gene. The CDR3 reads CSVGQGREKLFF. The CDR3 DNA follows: TGCAGCGTTGGACAGGGTCGAGAAAAACTGTTTTTT.

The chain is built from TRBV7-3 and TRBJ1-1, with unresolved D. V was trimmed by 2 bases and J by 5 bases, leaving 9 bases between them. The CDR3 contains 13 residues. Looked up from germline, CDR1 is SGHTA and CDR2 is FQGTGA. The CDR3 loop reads CASSLGDETEAFF. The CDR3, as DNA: TGTGCCAGCAGCTTAGGGGATGAGACTGAAGCTTTCTTT.

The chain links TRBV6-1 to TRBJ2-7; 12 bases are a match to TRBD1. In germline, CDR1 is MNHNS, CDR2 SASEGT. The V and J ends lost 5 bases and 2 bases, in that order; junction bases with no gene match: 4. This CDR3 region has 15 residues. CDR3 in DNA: TGTGCCAGCAGTTCGGGACAGGGGGCCCCCTACGAGCAGTACTTC. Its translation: CASSSGQGAPYEQYF.

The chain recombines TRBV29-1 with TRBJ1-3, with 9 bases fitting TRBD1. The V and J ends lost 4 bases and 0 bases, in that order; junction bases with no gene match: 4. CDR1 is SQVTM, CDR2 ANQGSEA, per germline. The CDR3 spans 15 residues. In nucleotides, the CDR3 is TGCAGCGTTGTGGGACAGGGAAGCTCTGGAAACACCATATATTTT. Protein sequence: CSVVGQGSSGNTIYF.

CDR3 in DNA: TGTGCCTGGAGTACAGGGTCGGTACACGGTGACGAGCAGTACTTC. It codes for CAWSTGSVHGDEQYF. The V and J genes are TRBV30 and TRBJ2-7, with D possibly matching TRBD1 (6 bases). In germline, CDR1 is GTSNPN, CDR2 SVGIG (reference sequence). The CDR3 extends over 15 amino acids. Between the trimmed V and J ends, which lost 2 bases and 5 bases, there was a span of 19 bases. Filled out from reference TRBV30 and TRBJ2-7, the complete variable domain reads SQTIHQWPATLVQPVGSPLSLECTVEGTSNPNLYWYRQAAGRGLQLLFYSVGIGQISSEVPQNLSASRPQDRQFILSSKKLLLSDSGFYLCAWSTGSVHGDEQYFGPGTRLTVT.

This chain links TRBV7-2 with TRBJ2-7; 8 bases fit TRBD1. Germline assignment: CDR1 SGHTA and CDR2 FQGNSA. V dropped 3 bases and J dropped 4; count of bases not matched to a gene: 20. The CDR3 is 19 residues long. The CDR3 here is CASSFAPGAQGASYYEQYF. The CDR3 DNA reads TGTGCCAGCAGCTTCGCCCCTGGGGCCCAGGGGGCGAGTTATTACGAGCAGTACTTC.

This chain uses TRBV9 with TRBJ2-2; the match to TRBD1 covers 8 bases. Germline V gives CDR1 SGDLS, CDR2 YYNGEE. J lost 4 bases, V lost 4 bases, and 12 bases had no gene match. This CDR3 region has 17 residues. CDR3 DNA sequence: TGTGCCAGCAGCCTAAGCGGACAGGGATGGGCCACCGGGGAGCTGTTTTTT. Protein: CASSLSGQGWATGELFF. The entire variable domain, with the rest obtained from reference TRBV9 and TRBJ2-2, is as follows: DSGVTQTPKHLITATGQRVTLRCSPRSGDLSVYWYQQSLDQGLQFLIQYYNGEERAKGNILERFSAQQFPDLHSELNLSSLELGDSALYFCASSLSGQGWATGELFFGEGSRLTVL.

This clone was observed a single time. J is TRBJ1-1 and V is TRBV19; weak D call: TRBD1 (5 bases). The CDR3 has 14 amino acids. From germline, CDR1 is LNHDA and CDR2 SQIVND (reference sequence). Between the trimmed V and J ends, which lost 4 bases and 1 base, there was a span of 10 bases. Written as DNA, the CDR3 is TGTGCCAGTAGTAAAGGACAAACGAACACTGAAGCTTTCTTT. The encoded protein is CASSKGQTNTEAFF. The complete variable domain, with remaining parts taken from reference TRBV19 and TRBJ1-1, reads DGGITQSPKYLFRKEGQNVTLSCEQNLNHDAMYWYRQDPGQGLRLIYYSQIVNDFQKGDIAEGYSVSREKKESFPLTVTSAQKNPTAFYLCASSKGQTNTEAFFGQGTRLTVV.

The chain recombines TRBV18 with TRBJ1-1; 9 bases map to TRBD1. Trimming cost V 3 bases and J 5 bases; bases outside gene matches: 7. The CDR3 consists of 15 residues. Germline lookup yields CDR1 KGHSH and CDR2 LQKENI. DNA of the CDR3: TGTGCCAGCTCACCGCGGACAGGGGAGAGGACTGAAGCTTTCTTT. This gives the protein CASSPRTGERTEAFF.

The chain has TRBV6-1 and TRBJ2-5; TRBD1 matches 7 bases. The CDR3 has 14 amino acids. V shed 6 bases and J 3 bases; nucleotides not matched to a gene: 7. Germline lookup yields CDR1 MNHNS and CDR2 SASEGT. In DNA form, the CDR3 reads TGTGCCAGCAGGACTGGGACAGCAGAAGAGACCCAGTACTTC. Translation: CASRTGTAEETQYF.

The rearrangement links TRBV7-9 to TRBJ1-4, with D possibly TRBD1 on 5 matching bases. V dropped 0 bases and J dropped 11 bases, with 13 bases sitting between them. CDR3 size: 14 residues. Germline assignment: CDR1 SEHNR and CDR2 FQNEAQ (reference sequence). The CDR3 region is CASSLASEGTKLFF. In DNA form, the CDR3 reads TGTGCCAGCAGCTTAGCTTCTGAAGGGACTAAACTGTTTTTT. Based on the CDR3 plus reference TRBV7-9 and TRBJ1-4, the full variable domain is DTGVSQNPRHKITKRGQNVTFRCDPISEHNRLYWYRQTLGQGPEFLTYFQNEAQLEKSRLLSDRFSAERPKGSFSTLEIQRTEQGDSAMYLCASSLASEGTKLFFGSGTQLSVL.

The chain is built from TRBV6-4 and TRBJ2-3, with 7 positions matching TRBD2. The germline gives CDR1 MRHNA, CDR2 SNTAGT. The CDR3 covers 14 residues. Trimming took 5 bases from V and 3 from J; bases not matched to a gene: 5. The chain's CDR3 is CASSPSGGTDTQYF. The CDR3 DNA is TGTGCCAGCAGTCCCTCCGGGGGGACAGATACGCAGTATTTT.

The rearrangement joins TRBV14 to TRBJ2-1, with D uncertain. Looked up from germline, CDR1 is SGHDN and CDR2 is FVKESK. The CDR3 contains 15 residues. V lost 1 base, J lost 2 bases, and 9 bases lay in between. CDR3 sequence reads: CASSQGTAAYNEQFF. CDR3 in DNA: TGTGCCAGCAGCCAAGGTACAGCCGCCTACAATGAGCAGTTCTTC.

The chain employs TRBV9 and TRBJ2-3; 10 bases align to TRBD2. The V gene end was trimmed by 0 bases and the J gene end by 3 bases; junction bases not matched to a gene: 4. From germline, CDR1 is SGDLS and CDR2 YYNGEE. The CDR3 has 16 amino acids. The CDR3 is CASSVGASGSTDTQYF. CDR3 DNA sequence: TGTGCCAGCAGCGTAGGGGCTAGCGGGAGTACAGATACGCAGTATTTT.

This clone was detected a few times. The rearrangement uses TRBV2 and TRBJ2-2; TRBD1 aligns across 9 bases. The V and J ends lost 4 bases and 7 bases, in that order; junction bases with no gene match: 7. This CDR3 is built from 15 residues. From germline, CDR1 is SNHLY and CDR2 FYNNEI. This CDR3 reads CASSAQQGAGGELFF. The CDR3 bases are TGTGCCAGCAGTGCACAACAGGGGGCTGGCGGGGAGCTGTTTTTT. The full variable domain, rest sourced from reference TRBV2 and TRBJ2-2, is EPEVTQTPSHQVTQMGQEVILRCVPISNHLYFYWYRQILGQKVEFLVSFYNNEISEKSEIFDDQFSVERPDGSNFTLKIRSTKLEDSAMYFCASSAQQGAGGELFFGEGSRLTVL.

The CDR3 DNA reads TGCGCCAGCAGCCAAGGGGACAGGGGAGCCGGGGAGCTGTTTTTT. It yields the protein CASSQGDRGAGELFF. The chain uses TRBV4-3 and TRBJ2-2; 10 bases are shared with TRBD1. Trimming took 1 base from V and 6 from J; bases not matched to a gene: 2. This CDR3 is built from 15 residues. Germline CDR1 is LGHNA and CDR2 is YSLEER.

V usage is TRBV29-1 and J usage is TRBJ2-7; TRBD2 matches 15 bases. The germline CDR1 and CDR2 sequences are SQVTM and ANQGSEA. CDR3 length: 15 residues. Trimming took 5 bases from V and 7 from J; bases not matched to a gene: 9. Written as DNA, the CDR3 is TGCAGCGTTTCTGGACTAGCGGGAGGGCACGGGGAGCAGTACTTC. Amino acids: CSVSGLAGGHGEQYF.

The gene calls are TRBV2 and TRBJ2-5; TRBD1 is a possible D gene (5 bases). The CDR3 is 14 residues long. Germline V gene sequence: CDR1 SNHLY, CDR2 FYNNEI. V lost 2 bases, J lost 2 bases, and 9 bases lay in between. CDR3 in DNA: TGTGCCAGCAGTGAAATCAGGGTACAAGAGACCCAGTACTTC. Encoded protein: CASSEIRVQETQYF. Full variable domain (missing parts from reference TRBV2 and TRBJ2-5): EPEVTQTPSHQVTQMGQEVILRCVPISNHLYFYWYRQILGQKVEFLVSFYNNEISEKSEIFDDQFSVERPDGSNFTLKIRSTKLEDSAMYFCASSEIRVQETQYFGPGTRLLVL.